Below are 21 T cell receptor beta chains sequenced from a single sample in a study of cytomegalovirus exposure and HLA in healthy donors. The PCR employed 60 Vbeta primers together with 13 Jbeta primers. Sequencing was performed with immunoSEQ multiplex PCR; in TCRdb, only in-frame clones are kept and a portion is missing. The listing contains 150,000 or so clones. The material sequenced was PBMCs. The origin of the receptors is a woman aged 45-65 years in good health and CMV-seronegative.

The V and J genes are TRBV7-2 and TRBJ1-2, with D possibly TRBD1 on 6 matching bases. The germline CDR1 and CDR2 sequences are SGHTA and FQGNSA. Trimming left V 5 bases short and J 3 bases short, with 19 bases between. CDR3 length: 16 amino acids. The CDR3 loop reads CASSPQGPRYDYGYTF. The CDR3, as DNA: TGTGCCAGCAGCCCACAGGGTCCGAGGTACGACTATGGCTACACCTTC.

The gene calls are TRBV5-1 and TRBJ1-2; no clear D. Trimming cost V 0 bases and J 7 bases, with 16 bases left between them. CDR1 SGHRS and CDR2 YFSETQ come from the germline V gene. This CDR3 is built from 15 residues. CDR3 amino acids: CASSLGGQESFGYTF. For the CDR3, the DNA is TGCGCCAGCAGCTTGGGAGGGCAGGAGTCTTTTGGCTACACCTTC.

The V gene is TRBV5-1, the J gene TRBJ2-3; 10 bases are shared with TRBD2. The CDR3 loop spans 17 amino acids. Germline-derived CDR1 and CDR2 are SGHRS and YFSETQ. V lost 5 bases, J lost 1 base, and 10 bases stayed unmatched. CDR3 nucleotides: TGCGCCAGCAGATATAGCGGGGGGATCACCGGCACAGATACGCAGTATTTT. It is translated as CASRYSGGITGTDTQYF.

The V and J genes are TRBV5-6 and TRBJ2-7; 10 bases map to TRBD2. With 3 bases clipped from V and 5 bases from J, the junction kept 8 bases outside the gene matches. This CDR3 is built from 15 residues. CDR1 is SGHDT, CDR2 YYEEEE, per germline. Written as DNA, the CDR3 is TGTGCCAGCAGCTCCCTCTCTAGCGGGAGCGACGAGCAGTACTTC. Translated, it gives CASSSLSSGSDEQYF.

This chain joins TRBV11-2 and TRBJ2-2; maybe TRBD1 (5 bases). The CDR3 is 16 residues long. Between the trimmed V and J ends, which lost 5 bases and 1 base, there was a span of 14 bases. The germline V gene has CDR1 SGHAT and CDR2 FQNNGV. The CDR3 nucleotides read TGTGCCAGCAGCCTTTGGGGCAGGCAGAACACCGGGGAGCTGTTTTTT. As protein: CASSLWGRQNTGELFF.

The chain carries TRBV7-3 and TRBJ2-2; D is perhaps TRBD2 (6 bases). V gave up 5 bases and J gave up 6 bases, with 10 bases separating them. The V gene's germline CDR1 is SGHTA and CDR2 FQGTGA. CDR3 length: 13 residues. The CDR3 loop reads CASSPWGAGELFF. DNA for the CDR3: TGTGCCAGCAGCCCCTGGGGGGCCGGGGAGCTGTTTTTT.

This CDR3 is CASSLVAAYEQYF. Here the CDR3 DNA reads TGCGCCAGCAGCTTGGTAGCTGCCTACGAGCAGTACTTC. The J gene is TRBJ2-7, the V gene TRBV5-1; no clear D. This CDR3 is 13 amino acids long. Per the germline V gene, CDR1 is SGHRS and CDR2 is YFSETQ. V lost 0 bases and J 2 bases, leaving 6 bases between the germline ends.

The chain couples TRBV27 to TRBJ1-4, with D possibly TRBD1 on 5 matching bases. V was trimmed by 5 bases and J by 7 bases, leaving 20 bases between them. Germline values: CDR1 MNHEY, CDR2 SMNVEV (reference sequence). This CDR3 comprises 16 residues. CDR3 sequence reads: CASSPRRTSHFEKLFF. The CDR3 bases are TGTGCCAGCAGTCCTCGGCGGACAAGCCATTTTGAAAAACTGTTTTTT. The whole variable domain, filled in from reference TRBV27 and TRBJ1-4, reads EAQVTQNPRYLITVTGKKLTVTCSQNMNHEYMSWYRQDPGLGLRQIYYSMNVEVTDKGDVPEGYKVSRKEKRNFPLILESPSPNQTSLYFCASSPRRTSHFEKLFFGSGTQLSVL.

This chain connects TRBV6-5 to TRBJ2-5, with a weak D call TRBD1 (6 bases). Germline CDR1 reads MNHEY; CDR2 reads SVGAGI. The CDR3 has 15 amino acids. V was trimmed by 6 bases and J by 2 bases, leaving 16 bases between them. The chain's CDR3 is CASRFVQGPQETQYF. Here the CDR3 DNA reads TGTGCCAGCAGATTTGTCCAGGGGCCTCAAGAGACCCAGTACTTC.

This CDR3 is CASSPRGPETQYF. The CDR3 DNA is TGCGCCAGCAGCCCTCGGGGTCCTGAAACGCAGTATTTT. The rearrangement joins TRBV5-1 to TRBJ2-3, with D possibly matching TRBD2 (5 bases). CDR3 length equals 13 residues. Trimming removed 4 bases at V and 9 bases at J, with 15 bases between. CDR1 SGHRS and CDR2 YFSETQ come from the germline V gene.

The chain uses TRBV6-6 and TRBJ2-7; no clear D. The CDR3 has 14 residues. V shed 5 bases and J shed 5 bases, with 16 bases lying between them. Germline V gives CDR1 MNHNY, CDR2 SVGAGI (reference sequence). The chain's CDR3 is CASSLHPTLNEQYF. The CDR3 DNA sequence: TGTGCCAGCAGTCTCCACCCGACACTCAACGAGCAGTACTTC.

The chain uses TRBV7-9 and TRBJ1-1; D is possibly TRBD1 (5 bases). Deletions cut 1 base from V and 5 bases from J, with 14 bases between. The CDR3 extends over 15 amino acids. Germline V gene data show CDR1 as SEHNR and CDR2 as FQNEAQ (reference sequence). CDR3 protein: CASSLGAGRQTEAFF. The CDR3 nucleotides read TGTGCCAGCAGCTTAGGGGCAGGTCGACAGACTGAAGCTTTCTTT.

The rearrangement links TRBV9 to TRBJ2-7, with a weak D call TRBD2 (7 bases). CDR3 length: 15 residues. Germline V CDR1 and CDR2: SGDLS, YYNGEE. V lost 0 bases, J lost 3 bases, and 13 bases lay in between. The CDR3 loop reads CASSVEGGLYYEQYF. CDR3 in DNA: TGTGCCAGCAGCGTAGAGGGGGGGTTATACTACGAGCAGTACTTC. The full variable domain, rest sourced from reference TRBV9 and TRBJ2-7, is DSGVTQTPKHLITATGQRVTLRCSPRSGDLSVYWYQQSLDQGLQFLIQYYNGEERAKGNILERFSAQQFPDLHSELNLSSLELGDSALYFCASSVEGGLYYEQYFGPGTRLTVT.

V and J are TRBV9 and TRBJ1-4; 9 positions match TRBD1. CDR3 length: 12 residues. Per the germline V gene, CDR1 is SGDLS and CDR2 is YYNGEE. J was trimmed by 11 bases and V by 4 bases; bases with no gene match: 3. The CDR3 sequence: CASSLDRGKLFF. The CDR3 coding sequence is TGTGCCAGCAGCCTGGACAGGGGTAAACTGTTTTTT.

The J gene is TRBJ2-7, the V gene TRBV2, with D tentatively TRBD2 (6 bases). V lost 5 bases to trimming and J lost 6 bases, with 17 bases between them. This CDR3 spans 14 amino acids. The germline V gene encodes CDR1 SNHLY and CDR2 FYNNEI. The CDR3 DNA is TGTGCCAGCAGTATGGGAGGTAGAGTTTCCGAGCAGTACTTC. It translates to CASSMGGRVSEQYF.

The chain recombines TRBV2 with TRBJ2-5; 11 nucleotides match TRBD1. CDR3 length: 12 residues. The V gene end was trimmed by 11 bases and the J gene end by 6 bases; junction bases not matched to a gene: 5. Germline V lookup: CDR1 SNHLY, CDR2 FYNNEI. In nucleotides, the CDR3 is TGTGCCGGGGGGACAGGGGGAAAGACCCAGTACTTC. It is translated as CAGGTGGKTQYF.

The V and J genes are TRBV7-6 and TRBJ1-5, with 7 bases identical to TRBD1. This CDR3 spans 15 amino acids. Per the germline V gene, CDR1 is SGHVS and CDR2 is FNYEAQ. The V and J ends lost 5 bases and 6 bases, in that order; junction bases with no gene match: 10. Here the CDR3 reads CASSQGGTGTQPQHF. CDR3 DNA sequence: TGTGCCAGCAGCCAGGGGGGTACAGGGACTCAGCCCCAGCATTTT.

This sequence joins TRBV9 and TRBJ1-1; 7 positions agree with TRBD1. The CDR3 loop spans 14 amino acids. CDR1 is SGDLS and CDR2 is YYNGEE in the germline V gene. V was pared by 4 bases and J by 2 bases, with 5 bases of the junction left unmatched. The CDR3 region has the DNA TGTGCCAGCAGCTTACAGGGGCACAACACTGAAGCTTTCTTT. Protein: CASSLQGHNTEAFF.

The chain carries TRBV5-4 and TRBJ2-7; TRBD2 might be the D (6 bases). Germline lookup yields CDR1 SGHNT and CDR2 YYREEE (reference sequence). Trimming shortened V by 2 bases and J by 2 bases, and 11 bases separated the two germline ends. The CDR3 has 14 amino acids. The CDR3 DNA reads TGTGCCAGCAGCTTCGGCAGGGAGGCCTACGAGCAGTACTTC. Translating gives CASSFGREAYEQYF.

Here the CDR3 reads CASSVYRAGAGGDTQYF. DNA of the CDR3: TGTGCCAGTAGTGTATATCGAGCGGGAGCGGGGGGGGATACGCAGTATTTT. The chain employs TRBV19 and TRBJ2-3, with 10 bases fitting TRBD2. Losses at the gene ends were 5 bases for V and 6 bases for J; bases not matched to a gene: 14. CDR3 size: 17 residues. Looked up from germline, CDR1 is LNHDA and CDR2 is SQIVND (reference sequence).

The rearrangement uses TRBV28 and TRBJ1-1, with 10 bases matching TRBD1. Germline V gene lookup returns CDR1 MDHEN and CDR2 SYDVKM. V shed 4 bases and J 4 bases; nucleotides not matched to a gene: 0. The length of the CDR3 is 13 residues. The CDR3 is CASSWTGGTEAFF. CDR3 coding DNA: TGTGCCAGCAGTTGGACAGGGGGCACTGAAGCTTTCTTT.